Listed here are 22 T cell receptor beta chains from one sample, sequenced in a study of blood T cells in healthy people across ages. Sample-barcoded 5' priming and a J-beta primer mix drove a second PCR of about 6 to 12 cycles. TCRdb fed the 5' RACE reads into MiXCR, producing one record per CDR3 protein. This sample has 600,000 to 850,000 distinct CDR3 sequences, with roughly two fifths found just once. The sequenced sample was blood. Receptor source: a woman between 55 and 75 years old in good health.

As DNA, the CDR3 is TGTGCCAGCAGCTCGAGTGGGGCCCGACAAGAGACCCAGTACTTC. Encoded protein: CASSSSGARQETQYF. The V and J genes are TRBV7-2 and TRBJ2-5, with a possible D match to TRBD1 (5 bases). This CDR3 region has 15 residues. V lost 4 bases to trimming and J lost 2 bases, with 14 bases between them. The germline CDR1 and CDR2 sequences are SGHTA and FQGNSA.

The chain recombines TRBV28 with TRBJ2-1, with 8 bases matching TRBD1. V dropped 6 bases and J dropped 2; count of bases not matched to a gene: 9. Germline assignment: CDR1 MDHEN and CDR2 SYDVKM. The CDR3 loop spans 16 amino acids. The CDR3 DNA reads TGTGCCAGCAGGTCAGACTCGGACAGGGCCTACAATGAGCAGTTCTTC. This sequence encodes CASRSDSDRAYNEQFF.

V usage is TRBV20-1 and J usage is TRBJ2-1; 7 bases fit TRBD2. From germline, CDR1 is DFQATT and CDR2 SNEGSKA (reference sequence). The CDR3 extends over 16 amino acids. V was clipped by 5 bases and J by 7 bases; unmatched bases: 17. The CDR3 sequence is CSAPLGGKEYRNEQFF. The CDR3 DNA reads TGCAGTGCTCCCCTCGGGGGGAAGGAGTACAGGAATGAGCAGTTCTTC.

The J gene is TRBJ2-5, the V gene TRBV7-3; no clear D gene. The DNA end is more similar to TRBJ2-7, so the J call may be wrong. Germline CDR1 is SGHTA and CDR2 is FQGTGA. There are 12 residues in the CDR3. Here the CDR3 reads CASSSGSDEQYF. In DNA form, the CDR3 reads TGTGCCAGCAGCTCTGGGTCAGACGAGCAGTACTTC.

This clonotype was seen at least ten times. This chain connects TRBV29-1 to TRBJ2-5; unclear D gene. This CDR3 contains 11 residues. Germline V gene data show CDR1 as SQVTM and CDR2 as ANQGSEA. V gave up 7 bases and J gave up 1 base, with 7 bases separating them. In DNA, the CDR3 is TGCAGCGCTATTAGCCAAGAGACCCAGTACTTC. Encoded protein: CSAISQETQYF.

This clonotype was counted ten times or more. The CDR3 sequence is CASSETGGSGEKLFF. As DNA, the CDR3 is TGTGCCAGCAGTGAAACAGGGGGATCAGGTGAAAAACTGTTTTTT. The gene calls are TRBV6-1 and TRBJ1-4; 8 bases are shared with TRBD1. V lost 2 bases and J lost 7; bases outside the gene matches: 6. CDR1 is MNHNS, CDR2 SASEGT, per germline. This CDR3 has 15 residues.

The chain joins TRBV6-2 or TRBV6-3 to TRBJ1-1; a weak D match, TRBD1 (5 bases). CDR3 length: 14 residues. Germline lookup yields CDR1 MNHEY and CDR2 SVGEGT. V was pared by 0 bases and J by 3 bases, with 8 bases between. Here the CDR3 reads CASSYSDSYTEAFF. The CDR3 DNA reads TGTGCCAGCAGTTACTCCGACAGTTACACTGAAGCTTTCTTT.

This clonotype was found a few times. This chain connects TRBV28 to TRBJ2-1, with D hard to call. Looked up from germline, CDR1 is MDHEN and CDR2 is SYDVKM. This CDR3 region has 14 residues. The V end lost 5 bases, the J end lost 0 bases, and 8 bases lay between the germline ends. The chain's CDR3 is CASSPASSYNEQFF. The CDR3 DNA is TGTGCCAGCAGTCCAGCGAGCTCCTACAATGAGCAGTTCTTC.

V usage is TRBV7-3 and J usage is TRBJ1-2, with TRBD1 identical over 7 bases. Trimming at V came to 4 bases and at J to 0 bases, leaving 5 bases not matched to a gene. This CDR3 has 15 residues. Germline values: CDR1 SGHTA, CDR2 FQGTGA. Here the CDR3 DNA reads TGTGCCAGCAGCTGGGACAGCGCGGCTAACTATGGCTACACCTTC. Its protein is CASSWDSAANYGYTF.

The chain employs TRBV6-2 or TRBV6-3 and TRBJ2-1; 12 nucleotides line up with TRBD2. Trimming at V came to 2 bases and at J to 1 base, leaving 9 bases not matched to a gene. CDR3 length equals 19 residues. The germline gives CDR1 MNHEY, CDR2 SVGEGT. CDR3 DNA: TGTGCCAGCAGTTACCCGACTAGCGGGGGAAGATTTTCCTACAATGAGCAGTTCTTC. It translates to CASSYPTSGGRFSYNEQFF.

The chain couples TRBV7-8 to TRBJ2-1; 9 nucleotides match TRBD2. The V and J ends lost 0 bases and 8 bases, in that order; junction bases with no gene match: 11. CDR1 and CDR2 (germline): SGHVS, FQNEAQ. The CDR3 is made up of 17 amino acids. CDR3 protein: CASSLALGSGRFYEQFF. CDR3 bases: TGTGCCAGCAGCTTAGCGCTGGGTAGCGGGAGATTCTATGAGCAGTTCTTC. Complete variable domain (other parts from reference TRBV7-8 and TRBJ2-1): GAGVSQSPRYKVAKRGQDVALRCDPISGHVSLFWYQQALGQGPEFLTYFQNEAQLDKSGLPSDRFFAERPEGSVSTLKIQRTQQEDSAVYLCASSLALGSGRFYEQFFGPGTRLTVL.

This clonotype came up a few times. This chain links TRBV6-5 with TRBJ2-7; perhaps TRBD2 as D (7 bases). V lost 6 bases, J lost 6 bases, and 24 bases lay in between. The CDR3 sequence is 16 residues long. Germline lookup yields CDR1 MNHEY and CDR2 SVGAGI. CDR3 residues: CASRQTTGGPSGEQYF. The CDR3 DNA reads as TGTGCCAGCAGACAGACAACGGGGGGCCCCTCGGGCGAGCAGTACTTC.

This clonotype occurred a few times. The chain combines TRBV5-1 with TRBJ1-5; TRBD1 matches 8 bases. Trimming took 2 bases from V and 5 from J; bases not matched to a gene: 9. The CDR3 is 16 residues long. Germline V gene lookup returns CDR1 SGHRS and CDR2 YFSETQ. The CDR3: CASSFSGTGVYQPQHF. CDR3 bases: TGCGCCAGCAGCTTTTCGGGGACAGGTGTTTATCAGCCCCAGCATTTT.

The chain recombines TRBV7-7 with TRBJ2-5; 11 nucleotides agree with TRBD2. In germline, CDR1 is SSHAT, CDR2 FNYEAQ (reference sequence). The J segment lost 0 bases and the V segment lost 3 bases, leaving 3 bases of the junction unmatched. The CDR3 has 16 amino acids. This CDR3 reads CASSFLAGGNQETQYF. CDR3 in DNA: TGTGCCAGCAGCTTCCTAGCGGGGGGAAACCAAGAGACCCAGTACTTC.

This clonotype occurred a few times. The V gene is TRBV27, the J gene TRBJ2-7; 9 nucleotides line up with TRBD1. The germline V gene encodes CDR1 MNHEY and CDR2 SMNVEV (reference sequence). This CDR3 contains 16 residues. V trimming: 2 bases; J trimming: 3 bases; junction bases outside the gene matches: 8. In DNA, the CDR3 is TGTGCCAGCAGTTTAGGGGGGACAGGGATTGGCTACGAGCAGTACTTC. Translated, it gives CASSLGGTGIGYEQYF.

This clonotype turned up a few times. The V and J genes are TRBV20-1 and TRBJ2-3, with D unclear. With 7 bases removed from V and 0 bases from J, the gap between germline ends came to 14 bases. The CDR3 length is 14 residues. The germline gives CDR1 DFQATT, CDR2 SNEGSKA (reference sequence). This CDR3 is CSDRSLSSTDTQYF. Written as DNA, the CDR3 is TGCAGTGATCGCAGTCTTTCTAGCACAGATACGCAGTATTTT.

The rearrangement uses TRBV27 and TRBJ2-3; possibly TRBD2 for D (6 bases). V was cut by 2 bases and J by 3 bases, with 12 bases left in between. Germline lookup yields CDR1 MNHEY and CDR2 SMNVEV (reference sequence). This CDR3 spans 15 amino acids. The DNA of the CDR3 is TGTGCCAGCAGTTTAATCGGGAGTGGAACAGATACGCAGTATTTT. This translates into CASSLIGSGTDTQYF.

The chain joins TRBV6-6 to TRBJ1-5; D is ambiguous. The V gene lost 0 bases and the J gene lost 0 bases, with 9 bases spanning the gap. This CDR3 is 16 amino acids long. Germline-derived CDR1 and CDR2 are MNHNY and SVGAGI (reference sequence). The CDR3 reads CASSYSRLDSNQPQHF. Written as DNA, the CDR3 is TGTGCCAGCAGTTACTCGCGGTTGGATAGCAATCAGCCCCAGCATTTT.

V and J are TRBV27 and TRBJ2-5; D gene unclear. CDR1 and CDR2 from the germline V gene are MNHEY and SMNVEV (reference sequence). CDR3 length equals 14 residues. With 2 bases removed from V and 1 base from J, the gap between germline ends came to 8 bases. Here the CDR3 reads CASSLTPSQETQYF. The CDR3 coding sequence is TGTGCCAGCAGTTTAACTCCCAGCCAAGAGACCCAGTACTTC.

The CDR3 loop is CASRGLGLAYEQYF. The CDR3, as DNA: TGTGCCAGCAGGGGTCTAGGACTAGCTTACGAGCAGTACTTC. The V call is TRBV5-6, the J call TRBJ2-7, with TRBD2 matching over 8 bases. CDR1 and CDR2 from the germline V gene are SGHDT and YYEEEE. This CDR3 region has 14 residues. Trimming took 5 bases from V and 4 from J; bases not matched to a gene: 8. Looking up the rest from reference TRBV5-6 and TRBJ2-7 gives the full variable domain: DAGVTQSPTHLIKTRGQQVTLRCSPKSGHDTVSWYQQALGQGPQFIFQYYEEEERQRGNFPDRFSGHQFPNYSSELNVNALLLGDSALYLCASRGLGLAYEQYFGPGTRLTVT.

The chain couples TRBV29-1 to TRBJ2-1; D is perhaps TRBD2 (6 bases). This CDR3 is 14 amino acids long. Germline V CDR1 and CDR2: SQVTM, ANQGSEA. V lost 8 bases, J lost 0 bases, and 14 bases lay in between. For the CDR3, the DNA is TGCAGCCTCCTCCCCGGGAGCTCCTACAATGAGCAGTTCTTC. It yields the protein CSLLPGSSYNEQFF.

J is TRBJ2-5 and V is TRBV12-3 or TRBV12-4; 7 nucleotides agree with TRBD2. After removal of 9 bases from V and 6 bases from J, the junction contained 10 bases not matched to a gene. The CDR3 contains 13 residues. CDR3 nucleotide sequence: TGTGCCAGTTCGCAGCGGGGCCGGAAGACCCAGTACTTC. This sequence encodes CASSQRGRKTQYF.